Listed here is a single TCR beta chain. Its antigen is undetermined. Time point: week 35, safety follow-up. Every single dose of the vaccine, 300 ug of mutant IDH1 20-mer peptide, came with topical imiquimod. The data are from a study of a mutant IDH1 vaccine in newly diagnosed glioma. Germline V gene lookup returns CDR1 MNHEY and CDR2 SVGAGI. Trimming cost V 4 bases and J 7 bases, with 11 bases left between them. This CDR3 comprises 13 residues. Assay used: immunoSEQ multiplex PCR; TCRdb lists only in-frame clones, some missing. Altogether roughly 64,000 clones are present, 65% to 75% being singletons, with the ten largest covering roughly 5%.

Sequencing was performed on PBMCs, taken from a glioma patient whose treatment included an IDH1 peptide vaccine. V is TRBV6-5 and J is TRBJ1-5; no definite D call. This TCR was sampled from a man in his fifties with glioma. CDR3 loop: CASSSTPGQPQHF. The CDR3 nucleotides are TGTGCCAGCAGTTCCACCCCGGGCCAGCCCCAGCATTTT.